This T cell receptor beta chain is from a study of blood T cells in healthy people across ages. For the second PCR, which ran for about 7 to 12 cycles, a sample-barcoded 5' primer and a J-beta primer mix were used. In TCRdb, the 5' RACE reads were re-called with MiXCR into one record per CDR3 protein. The sample holds approximately 400,000 distinct CDR3 sequences, about 49% seen once. The CDR3 has 16 amino acids. V was pared by 5 bases and J by 1 base, with 16 bases between. The V gene's germline CDR1 is SGHTA and CDR2 FQGTGA. The sequencing sample was made of blood. The chain carries TRBV7-3 and TRBJ2-3; D perhaps matches TRBD2 (6 bases). This receptor was identified in a man aged 60 to 69 in good health. CDR3: CASSIIGGTRTDTQYF. The DNA for the CDR3 is TGTGCCAGCAGCATAATCGGGGGAACCCGCACAGATACGCAGTATTTT.